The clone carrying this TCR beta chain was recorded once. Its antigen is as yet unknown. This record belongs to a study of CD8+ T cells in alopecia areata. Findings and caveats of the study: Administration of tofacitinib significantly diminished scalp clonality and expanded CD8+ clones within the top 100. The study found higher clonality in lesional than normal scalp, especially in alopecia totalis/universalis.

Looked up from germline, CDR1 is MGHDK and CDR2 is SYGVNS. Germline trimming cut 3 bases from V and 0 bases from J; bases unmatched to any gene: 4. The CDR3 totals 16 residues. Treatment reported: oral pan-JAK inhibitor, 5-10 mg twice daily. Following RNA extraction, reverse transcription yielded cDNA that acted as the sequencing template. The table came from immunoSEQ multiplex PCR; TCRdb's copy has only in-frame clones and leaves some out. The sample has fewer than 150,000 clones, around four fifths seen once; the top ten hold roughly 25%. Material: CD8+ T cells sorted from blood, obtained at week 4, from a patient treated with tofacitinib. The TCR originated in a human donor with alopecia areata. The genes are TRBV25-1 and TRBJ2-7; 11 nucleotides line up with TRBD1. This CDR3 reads CASSDWTGGGSYEQYF. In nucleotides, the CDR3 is TGTGCCAGCAGTGATTGGACAGGGGGCGGCTCCTACGAGCAGTACTTC.